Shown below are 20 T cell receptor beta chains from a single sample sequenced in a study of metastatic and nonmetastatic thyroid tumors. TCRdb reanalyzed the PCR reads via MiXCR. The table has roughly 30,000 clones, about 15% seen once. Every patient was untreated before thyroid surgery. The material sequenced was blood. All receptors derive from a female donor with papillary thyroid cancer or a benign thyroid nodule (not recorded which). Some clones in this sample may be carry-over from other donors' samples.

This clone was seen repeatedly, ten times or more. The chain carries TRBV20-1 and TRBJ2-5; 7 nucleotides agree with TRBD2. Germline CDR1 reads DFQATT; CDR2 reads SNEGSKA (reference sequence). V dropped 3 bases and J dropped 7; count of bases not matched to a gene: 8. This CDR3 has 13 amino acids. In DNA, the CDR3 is TGCAGTGCTAGTTCGGCGGGGGTCGGGACCCAGTACTTC. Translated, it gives CSASSAGVGTQYF.

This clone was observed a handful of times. In nucleotides, the CDR3 is TGTGCCAGCAGGCCGCCTACTTGGACAGGGGTGACTGAAGCTTTCTTT. Protein product: CASRPPTWTGVTEAFF. This rearrangement joins TRBV6-1 to TRBJ1-1; 9 nucleotides line up with TRBD1. Looked up from germline, CDR1 is MNHNS and CDR2 is SASEGT. The CDR3 sequence is 16 residues long. Trimming took 6 bases from V and 5 from J; bases not matched to a gene: 13.

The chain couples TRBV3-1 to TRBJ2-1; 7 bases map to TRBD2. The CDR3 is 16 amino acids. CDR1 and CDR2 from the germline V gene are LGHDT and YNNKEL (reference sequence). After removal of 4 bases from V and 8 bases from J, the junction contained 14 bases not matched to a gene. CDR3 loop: CASSLSSGGRQYEQFF. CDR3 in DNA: TGTGCCAGCAGCCTAAGCTCGGGAGGCCGGCAATATGAGCAGTTCTTC.

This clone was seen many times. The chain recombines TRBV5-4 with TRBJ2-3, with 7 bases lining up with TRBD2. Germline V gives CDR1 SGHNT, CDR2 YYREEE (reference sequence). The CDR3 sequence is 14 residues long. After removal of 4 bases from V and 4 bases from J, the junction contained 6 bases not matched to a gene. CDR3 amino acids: CASSEAGVADTQYF. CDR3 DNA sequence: TGTGCCAGCAGCGAGGCGGGAGTAGCAGATACGCAGTATTTT. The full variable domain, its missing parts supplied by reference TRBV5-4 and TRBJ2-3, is ETGVTQSPTHLIKTRGQQVTLRCSSQSGHNTVSWYQQALGQGPQFIFQYYREEENGRGNFPPRFSGLQFPNYSSELNVNALELDDSALYLCASSEAGVADTQYFGPGTRLTVL.

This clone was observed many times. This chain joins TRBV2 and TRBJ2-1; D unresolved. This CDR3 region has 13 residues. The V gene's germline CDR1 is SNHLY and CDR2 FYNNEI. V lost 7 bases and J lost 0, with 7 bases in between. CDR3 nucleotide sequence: TGTGCCAGCAAGTTGAGCTCCTACAATGAGCAGTTCTTC. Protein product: CASKLSSYNEQFF. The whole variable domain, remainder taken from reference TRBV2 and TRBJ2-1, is EPEVTQTPSHQVTQMGQEVILRCVPISNHLYFYWYRQILGQKVEFLVSFYNNEISEKSEIFDDQFSVERPDGSNFTLKIRSTKLEDSAMYFCASKLSSYNEQFFGPGTRLTVL.

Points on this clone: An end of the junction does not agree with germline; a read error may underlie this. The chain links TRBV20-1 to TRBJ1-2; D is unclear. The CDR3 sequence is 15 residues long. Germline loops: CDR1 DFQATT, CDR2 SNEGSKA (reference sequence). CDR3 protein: CSASPSEGAIYCYTF. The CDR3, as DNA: TGCAGTGCTAGTCCTTCGGAGGGTGCTATCTATTGCTACACCTTC.

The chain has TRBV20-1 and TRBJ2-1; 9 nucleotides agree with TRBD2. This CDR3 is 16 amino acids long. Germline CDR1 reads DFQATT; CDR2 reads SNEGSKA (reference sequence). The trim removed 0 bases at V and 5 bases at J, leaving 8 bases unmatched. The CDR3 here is CSARDYLAGLDNEQFF. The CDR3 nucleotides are TGCAGTGCTAGAGATTACCTAGCGGGACTGGACAATGAGCAGTTCTTC.

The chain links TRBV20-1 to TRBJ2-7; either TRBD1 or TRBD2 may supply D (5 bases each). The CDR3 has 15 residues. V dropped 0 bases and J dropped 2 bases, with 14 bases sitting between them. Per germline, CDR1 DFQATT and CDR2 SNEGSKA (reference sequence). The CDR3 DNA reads TGCAGTGCTAGAGACTCGACCGGGACCCCCTACGAGCAGTACTTC. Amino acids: CSARDSTGTPYEQYF.

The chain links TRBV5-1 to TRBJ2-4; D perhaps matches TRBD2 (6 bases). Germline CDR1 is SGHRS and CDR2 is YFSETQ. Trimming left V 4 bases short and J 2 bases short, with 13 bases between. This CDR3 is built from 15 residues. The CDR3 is CASSPGENTKNIQYF. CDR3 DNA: TGCGCCAGCAGCCCGGGGGAGAATACCAAAAACATTCAGTACTTC.

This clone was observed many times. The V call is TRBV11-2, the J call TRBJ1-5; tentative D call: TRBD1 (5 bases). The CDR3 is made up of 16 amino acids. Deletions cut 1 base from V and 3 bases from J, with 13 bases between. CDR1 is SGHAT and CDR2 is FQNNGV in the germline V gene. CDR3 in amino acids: CASSLGDGRDNQPQHF. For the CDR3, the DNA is TGTGCCAGCAGCTTAGGTGACGGCAGGGACAATCAGCCCCAGCATTTT.

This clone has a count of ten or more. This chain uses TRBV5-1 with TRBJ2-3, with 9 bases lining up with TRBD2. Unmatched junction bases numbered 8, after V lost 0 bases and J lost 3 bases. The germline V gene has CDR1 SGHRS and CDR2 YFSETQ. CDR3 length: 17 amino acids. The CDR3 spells CASSLELAGGPTDTQYF. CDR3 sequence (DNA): TGCGCCAGCAGCTTGGAATTGGCGGGAGGGCCGACAGATACGCAGTATTTT.

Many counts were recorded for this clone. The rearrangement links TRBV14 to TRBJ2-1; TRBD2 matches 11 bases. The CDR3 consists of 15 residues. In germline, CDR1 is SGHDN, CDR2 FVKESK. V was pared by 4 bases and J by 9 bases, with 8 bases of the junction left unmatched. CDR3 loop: CASSRTSGRLGEQFF. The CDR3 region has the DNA TGTGCCAGCAGCCGAACTAGCGGGAGATTGGGTGAGCAGTTCTTC.

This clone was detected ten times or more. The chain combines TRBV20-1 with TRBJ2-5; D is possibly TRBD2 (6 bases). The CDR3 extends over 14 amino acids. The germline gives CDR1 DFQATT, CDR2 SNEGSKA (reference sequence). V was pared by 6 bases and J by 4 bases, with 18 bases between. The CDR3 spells CSAGKPAGSETQYF. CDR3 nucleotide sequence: TGCAGTGCAGGGAAGCCGGCGGGATCAGAGACCCAGTACTTC.

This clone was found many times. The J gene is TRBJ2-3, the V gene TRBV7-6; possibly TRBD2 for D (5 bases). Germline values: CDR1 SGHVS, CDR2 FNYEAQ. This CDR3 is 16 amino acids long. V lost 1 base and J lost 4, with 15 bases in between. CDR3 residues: CASSLGSGQRADTQYF. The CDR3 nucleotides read TGTGCCAGCAGCTTAGGCTCGGGTCAGAGGGCAGATACGCAGTATTTT.

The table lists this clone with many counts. CDR3 sequence (DNA): TGTGCCAGCAGCGACTACAGGGGGCCTTGGGAAAAACTGTTTTTT. Translating it yields CASSDYRGPWEKLFF. The V call is TRBV3-1, the J call TRBJ1-4; 9 nucleotides line up with TRBD1. Germline CDR1 LGHDT, CDR2 YNNKEL (reference sequence). V lost 5 bases and J lost 8; bases outside the gene matches: 9. The CDR3 is 15 amino acids.

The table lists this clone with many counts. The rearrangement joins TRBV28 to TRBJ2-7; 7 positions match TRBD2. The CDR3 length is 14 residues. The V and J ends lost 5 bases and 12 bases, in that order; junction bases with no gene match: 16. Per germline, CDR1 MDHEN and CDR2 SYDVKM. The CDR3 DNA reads TGTGCCAGCAGTCCTACCGGGACTATTGTCTCTCCGTACTTC. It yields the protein CASSPTGTIVSPYF.

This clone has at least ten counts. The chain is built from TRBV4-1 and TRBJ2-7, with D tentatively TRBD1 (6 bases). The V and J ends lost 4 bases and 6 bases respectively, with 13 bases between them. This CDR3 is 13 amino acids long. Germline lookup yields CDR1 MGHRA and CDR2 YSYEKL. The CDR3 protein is CASSRTTGSEQYF. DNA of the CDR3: TGCGCCAGCAGCCGCACAACAGGGTCCGAGCAGTACTTC.

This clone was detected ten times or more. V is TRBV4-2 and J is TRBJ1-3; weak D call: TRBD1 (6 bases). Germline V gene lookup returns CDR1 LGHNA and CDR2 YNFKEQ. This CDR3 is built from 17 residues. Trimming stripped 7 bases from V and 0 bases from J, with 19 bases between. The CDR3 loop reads CASTLRTGTNSGNTIYF. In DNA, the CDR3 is TGTGCCAGCACCCTTAGAACAGGGACCAACTCTGGAAACACCATATATTTT.

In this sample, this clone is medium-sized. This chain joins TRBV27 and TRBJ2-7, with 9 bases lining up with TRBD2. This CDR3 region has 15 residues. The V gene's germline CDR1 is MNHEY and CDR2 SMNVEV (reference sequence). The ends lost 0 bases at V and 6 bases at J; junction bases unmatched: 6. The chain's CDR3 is CASSLSFSGSSEQYF. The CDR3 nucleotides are TGTGCCAGCAGTTTATCTTTTAGCGGGAGTTCCGAGCAGTACTTC.

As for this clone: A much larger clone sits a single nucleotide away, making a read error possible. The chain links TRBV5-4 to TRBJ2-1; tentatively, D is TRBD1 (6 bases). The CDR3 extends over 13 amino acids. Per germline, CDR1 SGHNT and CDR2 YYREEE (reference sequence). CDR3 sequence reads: CASSLTGLNKQFF. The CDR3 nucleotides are TGTGCCAGCAGCTTGACAGGGCTCAATAAGCAGTTCTTC.